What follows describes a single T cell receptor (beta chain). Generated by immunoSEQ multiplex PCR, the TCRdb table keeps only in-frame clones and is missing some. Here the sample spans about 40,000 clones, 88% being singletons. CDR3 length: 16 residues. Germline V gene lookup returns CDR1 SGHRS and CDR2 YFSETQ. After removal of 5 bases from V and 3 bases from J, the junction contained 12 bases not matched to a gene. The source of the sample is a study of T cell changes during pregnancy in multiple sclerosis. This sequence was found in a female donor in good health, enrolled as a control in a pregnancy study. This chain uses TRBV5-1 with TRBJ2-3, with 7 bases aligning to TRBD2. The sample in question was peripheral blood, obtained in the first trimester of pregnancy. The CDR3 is CASRAGDSLATDTQYF. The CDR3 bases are TGCGCCAGCAGGGCGGGGGACTCCCTAGCAACAGATACGCAGTATTTT. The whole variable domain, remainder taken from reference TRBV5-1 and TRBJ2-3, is KAGVTQTPRYLIKTRGQQVTLSCSPISGHRSVSWYQQTPGQGLQFLFEYFSETQRNKGNFPGRFSGRQFSNSRSEMNVSTLELGDSALYLCASRAGDSLATDTQYFGPGTRLTVL.